The source of this TCR beta chain is a study of shared clonotypes between healthy human individuals (TCRdb year 2020). As for the study more broadly: The cohort comprised a couple of women and a few men aged 18 to 49 years. For each donor, CD4 naive and CD4 memory were each run on three plates, CD8 naive on two plates, and CD8 memory on one plate. To estimate repertoire size and how much clonotype sharing occurs between individuals, the study deeply sequenced the blood TCR repertoires of about five healthy adults. Between about 0.85 and 10 billion PBMCs per donor were obtained by leukapheresis. To increase sequencing depth and limit assay-specific biases, TCR repertoire library preparation and sequencing were carried out by different laboratories using diverse techniques. What the study reported, not specific to this receptor: Naive subsets generally had larger estimated clonotype richness than memory subsets did. Based on pairwise subsampling, the degree of clonotype sharing among donors was expected to be affected by sequencing depth. Only blood was sampled, and tissue TCR repertoires likely differ from those in blood. Across a handful of donors, 5% to 6% of naive CD4, around 3.3% of naive CD8, 2.3% of memory CD4, and 0.4% to 0.45% of memory CD8 clonotypes were shared. Because the study included a small number of donors, the genetic and exposure-history diversity represented was limited. Higher generation probabilities were observed for clonotypes shared by all four sorted-subset donors than for non-shared clonotypes. Rarefaction of sorted-subset datasets indicated incomplete sequencing despite the large sequencing depth.

For this clone: Its binding antigen is unknown. Base qualities are not recorded, but no much larger clone differs from it by a single base.

Using the deep immunoSEQ assay, multiplex PCR amplified TCR CDR3 regions from genomic DNA. Genomic DNA extracted from each cell subset was distributed evenly over all wells of several immunoSEQ 96-well plates, and each plate served as one replicate. For sorted subsets, each replicate PCR was loaded with around 220 ng genomic DNA, equivalent to some 31,000 T cell genomes. Purified libraries were quantified with a Qubit 3.0 fluorometer, sized on a Bioanalyzer 2100, and re-quantified with the KAPA Library Quantification kit. Every immunoSEQ 96-well plate was sequenced on a separate single-read 150-cycle Illumina NextSeq 550 flow cell. The source study handled its data this way. Because only junctional sequences without quality scores were contained in the immunoSEQ output, filtering matching that applied to full-length reads could not be performed. Sequences were annotated with PyIR, a Python wrapper for IgBLAST v1.9, using IMGT germline references to assign V/J genes and CDR3. Reads were removed for weak V/J assignments (E-value above 1e-6), missing CDR3, stop codons, out-of-frame junctions, or ambiguous translated residues. V3J clonotypes were defined by identical inferred V gene, J gene, and CDR3 amino acid sequence. Percentage overlap between repertoires was calculated by dividing the number of shared unique clonotypes by the size of the smaller repertoire. Three approaches were used to assess repertoire richness: RTK rarefaction, the Chao1 estimator, and Recon v2.1 estimates of unobserved clonotypes. Generation probabilities were computed with OLGA for all TCRbeta clonotypes obtained by the gDNA method from several donors. TCRdb obtained this table from immuneACCESS and retained in-frame rearrangements with V and J assigned. These tables miss some clones; where compared with another copy, unresolved V genes account for less than half of the shortfall, and the remainder is unexplained. The V and J calls and clone size were taken over from that table, and D and trimming were inferred from the DNA. The sample table shows 1,500,000 or so clones, and less than 99% are seen once. The top ten constitute about 0.35% of the sample.

V is reduced by 1 base and J by 5 bases, leaving a spacing of 12 bases between them. The CDR3, from cysteine to phenylalanine, totals 14 residues. Kept here is only the CDR3 DNA, which spans 42 bases and is read in frame from base 1. Looking up the germline V gene yields CDR1 SGDLS and CDR2 YYNGEE. The donors were healthy, HIV-negative adults with no recently reported acute infections or vaccinations. Every donor was a Caucasian adult residing in Nashville, Tennessee, USA. CD4+ T cells were enriched through magnetic negative selection, after which naive cells were positively selected on CD45RA and the remaining negative fraction served as the memory subset. After blood collection by leukapheresis, PBMCs were isolated using Ficoll-Histopaque density gradient centrifugation and then cryopreserved in the vapor phase of liquid nitrogen. Purity and quantity of every magnetically sorted T cell population were checked by analytical flow cytometry. Genomic DNA was isolated from each sorted fraction and quantified by UV absorbance on a Nanodrop 2000c.

The specimen was naive CD4+ T cells sorted from blood. The cell subset or site label, as the study defines it: CD45RA+ positively selected. The chain links TRBV9 with TRBJ1-2; TRBD1 might be the D gene, on 6 matching bases. This receptor was identified in a man younger than 45 in good health. CDR3 reads: CASSVSQGRYGYTF. The sequenced DNA is TGTGCCAGCAGCGTATCTCAGGGGAGATATGGCTACACCTTC.